These 11 T cell receptor beta chains were all obtained from the same sample, sequenced in a study of blood T cell repertoires in COVID-19 (TCRdb year 2020). Receptor amplification or capture employed the immunoSEQ multiplex PCR assay. Entries here come from immuneACCESS through TCRdb and include only in-frame sequences with V and J called. Some clones fail to appear in such tables; in the studies checked, an unresolved V gene covers under half of the shortfall, and the cause of the remainder is unknown. The sample includes about 87,000 clones, with roughly nine tenths observed a single time. Jointly, the top ten make up about 5.2% of the sample. The specimen was peripheral blood. Receptor source: an elderly woman with active COVID-19.

This chain connects TRBV19 to TRBJ1-2, with a tentative D call TRBD1 (5 bases). V was pared by 8 bases and J by 5 bases, with 15 bases between. The CDR3 loop spans 13 amino acids. The germline V gene has CDR1 LNHDA and CDR2 SQIVND (reference sequence). The CDR3 protein is CASLLTGGYGYTF. In DNA, the CDR3 is TGTGCCAGTCTCCTGACTGGGGGGTATGGCTACACCTTC.

The chain couples TRBV9 to TRBJ1-2; D not certain. V dropped 0 bases and J dropped 4 bases, with 10 bases sitting between them. The germline V gene encodes CDR1 SGDLS and CDR2 YYNGEE. This CDR3 region has 14 residues. The CDR3 DNA is TGTGCCAGCAGCGTAGGTTCGGGGAGCTATGGCTACACCTTC. Translation: CASSVGSGSYGYTF.

The chain links TRBV3-1 (or the pseudogene TRBV3-2) to TRBJ2-1, with 8 positions matching TRBD1. The CDR3 is 13 residues long. The J segment lost 9 bases and the V segment lost 4 bases, leaving 5 bases of the junction unmatched. Germline CDR1 LGHDT, CDR2 YNNKEL (reference sequence). As DNA, the CDR3 is TGTGCCAGCAGCCGCGACAGGGGCTCTGAGCAGTTCTTC. Translated: CASSRDRGSEQFF.

This chain links TRBV11-2 with TRBJ2-7; D possibly corresponds to TRBD2 (5 bases). Germline CDR1 SGHAT, CDR2 FQNNGV. The V and J ends lost 3 bases and 0 bases respectively, with 6 bases between them. The CDR3 is 13 residues long. Here the CDR3 reads CASSLSGSYEQYF. CDR3 sequence (DNA): TGTGCCAGCAGCTTGAGCGGCTCCTACGAGCAGTACTTC.

The V gene is TRBV27, the J gene TRBJ1-4; 9 bases map to TRBD1. CDR1 MNHEY and CDR2 SMNVEV come from the germline V gene (reference sequence). V shed 5 bases and J 11 bases; nucleotides not matched to a gene: 12. CDR3 length equals 15 residues. The CDR3 protein is CASSPQSGTGRKLFF. The CDR3 DNA reads as TGTGCCAGCAGTCCACAATCAGGGACAGGGAGGAAACTGTTTTTT.

The chain has TRBV5-1 and TRBJ2-2; no clear D gene. The V end was cut by 1 base, the J end by 4 bases, with 11 bases between. Germline lookup yields CDR1 SGHRS and CDR2 YFSETQ. The CDR3 contains 15 residues. CDR3 loop: CASSLILNPTGELFF. CDR3 nucleotide sequence: TGCGCCAGCAGCTTGATACTGAACCCCACCGGGGAGCTGTTTTTT.

The chain recombines TRBV30 with TRBJ1-1; weak D call: TRBD1 (6 bases). With 2 bases removed from V and 0 bases from J, the gap between germline ends came to 16 bases. This CDR3 has 16 residues. CDR1 is GTSNPN, CDR2 SVGIG, per germline (reference sequence). CDR3 protein: CAWSPPRTAMNTEAFF. For the CDR3, the DNA is TGTGCCTGGAGTCCCCCAAGGACAGCAATGAACACTGAAGCTTTCTTT.

The chain links TRBV6-2 or TRBV6-3 to TRBJ2-7, with 10 bases fitting TRBD2. V gave up 2 bases and J gave up 4 bases; unmatched junction bases: 20. CDR1 is MNHEY, CDR2 SVGEGT, per germline. The CDR3 consists of 20 residues. The CDR3: CASSYTGLAEAGWSSYEQYF. CDR3 nucleotide sequence: TGTGCCAGCAGTTACACCGGACTAGCGGAGGCTGGGTGGAGCTCTTACGAGCAGTACTTC.

This clone was detected only a few times. The J gene is TRBJ1-2, the V gene TRBV9; 8 nucleotides align to TRBD1. Germline CDR1 is SGDLS and CDR2 is YYNGEE. There are 15 residues in the CDR3. J lost 8 bases, V lost 6 bases, and 15 bases had no gene match. The CDR3 spells CASNPGADRVGGYTF. For the CDR3, the DNA is TGTGCCAGCAATCCCGGTGCGGACAGGGTAGGGGGCTACACCTTC.

The chain joins TRBV5-4 to TRBJ2-1; no clear D gene. The CDR3 covers 13 residues. CDR1 and CDR2 from the germline V gene are SGHNT and YYREEE (reference sequence). Trimming cost V 0 bases and J 5 bases, with 6 bases left between them. The CDR3 region has the DNA TGTGCCAGCAGCTTGGTTGCTAACAATGAGCAGTTCTTC. Translation: CASSLVANNEQFF.

The rearrangement uses TRBV24-1 and TRBJ2-7; D is ambiguous. The CDR3 covers 12 residues. V lost 4 bases and J lost 0, with 3 bases in between. Looked up from germline, CDR1 is KGHDR and CDR2 is SFDVKD. The CDR3 reads CATSDLSYEQYF. In DNA, the CDR3 is TGTGCCACCAGTGACCTCTCCTACGAGCAGTACTTC.